This T cell receptor (beta chain) was documented in a study of shared clonotypes between healthy human individuals. The CDR3 covers 13 residues. From germline, CDR1 is SGHTA and CDR2 FQGNSA. V was cut by 1 base and J by 8 bases, with 11 bases left in between. Concerning this clone itself: Its antigen is as yet unknown.

Whole-study findings and limits: Rarefaction exposed incomplete sorted-subset sequencing despite large depth. The study found about 5% of naive CD4 clonotypes shared across several donors.

Division of CD4+ cells produced a CD45RA+ naive subset and a CD45RA-negative memory subset. Deep-level assay runs were performed. Measured with immunoSEQ multiplex PCR; TCRdb has only the in-frame clones, and not every one. This table holds roughly 500,000 clones, 90% to 96% found once. The sequence derives from a woman aged 25 to 39 in good health. The chain is built from TRBV7-2 and TRBJ1-1, with unresolved D. Sequencing was carried out using naive CD4+ T cells sorted from blood. Subset in this sample: CD45RA+ positively selected. The CDR3 DNA is TGTGCCAGCAGCTTAGTACCCCCAAGCGAAGCTTTCTTT. This codes for CASSLVPPSEAFF.